This TCR beta chain stems from a study of T cells in women clearing cervical HPV infection. Clones were read by immunoSEQ multiplex PCR, and TCRdb kept only the in-frame ones, dropping some. This sample contains some 14,000 clones. Points on this clone: The read comes to an end 3 residues before the CDR3 does, leaving the germline J gene to fill in the end.

V trimming: 5 bases; J trimming: 0 bases; junction bases outside the gene matches: 4. There are 15 residues in the CDR3. The chain employs TRBV12-3 or TRBV12-4 and TRBJ2-4; 7 bases are a match to TRBD1. The sequenced sample was blood buffy coat. The receptor was derived from a woman between 18 and 75 years old with a cervical HPV16 infection that either progressed to CIN3+ or cleared (not recorded which). The DNA read from the CDR3 is TGTGCCAGCAGTACGGGACAGCTAGCCAAAAACATT. Translation gives CASSTGQLAKNI. The whole CDR3 region reads CASSTGQLAKNIQYF.